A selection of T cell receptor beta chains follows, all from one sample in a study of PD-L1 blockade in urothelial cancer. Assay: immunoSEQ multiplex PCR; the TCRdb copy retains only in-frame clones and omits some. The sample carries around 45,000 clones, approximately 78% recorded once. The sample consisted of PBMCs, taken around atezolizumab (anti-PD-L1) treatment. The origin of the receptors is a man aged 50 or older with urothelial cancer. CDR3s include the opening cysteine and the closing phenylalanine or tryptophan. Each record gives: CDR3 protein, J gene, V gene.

CDR3: CSVGNRNTEAFF
J: TRBJ1-1
V: TRBV29-1

CDR3: CASSRSGTGELFF
J: TRBJ2-2
V: TRBV7-2

CDR3: CASSQVEGGVNQPQHF
J: TRBJ1-5
V: TRBV4-1

CDR3: CAWRATSGTSSYEQYF
J: TRBJ2-7
V: TRBV30

CDR3: CSVEFGSSYEQYF
J: TRBJ2-7
V: TRBV29-1

CDR3: CASSLEFRAFF
J: TRBJ1-1
V: TRBV7-9

CDR3: CASSNGQVATEAFF
J: TRBJ1-1
V: TRBV28

CDR3: CASSFPGPTYGYTF
J: TRBJ1-2
V: TRBV7-9

CDR3: CASSQGSGLSGNQNEQFF
J: TRBJ2-1
V: TRBV4-2

CDR3: CASSLDYSSGANVLTF
J: TRBJ2-6
V: TRBV11-3

CDR3: CASTEGTSGLNEQFF
J: TRBJ2-1
V: TRBV2

CDR3: CASSKGCRGRRDTEAFF
J: TRBJ1-1
V: TRBV21-1

CDR3: CASSEWAGDRNIQYF
J: TRBJ2-4
V: TRBV25-1

CDR3: CSVIDRSSYNEQFF
J: TRBJ2-1
V: TRBV29-1

CDR3: CSVGSLGSAYEQYF
J: TRBJ2-7
V: TRBV29-1

CDR3: CASSEAQGKGAFF
J: TRBJ1-1
V: TRBV6-1

CDR3: CASSLAGTVNTEAFF
J: TRBJ1-1
V: TRBV7-9

CDR3: CASSLTTDTYEQYF
J: TRBJ2-7
V: TRBV5-1

CDR3: CSVEPGAGAFF
J: TRBJ1-1
V: TRBV29-1

CDR3: CASSLEDGYRELNTEAFF
J: TRBJ1-1
V: TRBV5-1

CDR3: CASSEITGEHGYTF
J: TRBJ1-2
V: TRBV6-1

CDR3: CASSPPAVYNEQFF
J: TRBJ2-1
V: TRBV18

CDR3: CASSFSRRDRSQPQHF
J: TRBJ1-5
V: TRBV27

CDR3: CASSLALNTEAFF
J: TRBJ1-1
V: TRBV13

CDR3: CASSVNGNEKLFF
J: TRBJ1-4
V: TRBV9

CDR3: CASSARDSTRQETQYF
J: TRBJ2-5
V: TRBV21-1

CDR3: CASSSASVNNAPLHF
J: TRBJ1-6
V: TRBV28

CDR3: CASSNAGEGYGYTF
J: TRBJ1-2
V: TRBV5-1

CDR3: CASKNTGGADTQYF
J: TRBJ2-3
V: TRBV19

CDR3: CASSAAFTDTQYF
J: TRBJ2-3
V: TRBV6-4

CDR3: CASSQDSYEQYF
J: TRBJ2-7
V: TRBV14

CDR3: CASIFGGSLNQPQHF
J: TRBJ1-5
V: TRBV28

CDR3: CASRAQGLNTEAFF
J: TRBJ1-1
V: TRBV2

CDR3: CASSVGGRGTEAFF
J: TRBJ1-1
V: TRBV9

CDR3: CASGGWGGNEQFF
J: TRBJ2-1
V: TRBV5-5

CDR3: CASKRPFRETQYF
J: TRBJ2-5
V: TRBV28

CDR3: CASRRDSYEQYF
J: TRBJ2-7
V: TRBV5-1

CDR3: CASSLEGAGELFF
J: TRBJ2-2
V: TRBV11-3

CDR3: CASSYPQGLHNEQFF
J: TRBJ2-1
V: TRBV10-2

CDR3: CASKRGGGANEQFF
J: TRBJ2-1
V: TRBV6-4

CDR3: CASSLVSGMAKNIQYF
J: TRBJ2-4
V: TRBV11-2